This TCR beta chain was recorded in a study of identifying expanded T cells in peripheral blood. The repertoire was sequenced with immunoSEQ multiplex PCR; TCRdb's copy has only in-frame clones and lacks some. The table lists about 78,000 clones, 84% of them singletons. In germline, CDR1 is SGHVS, CDR2 FNYEAQ. The CDR3 covers 14 residues. Trimming removed 3 bases from V and 5 bases from J; junction bases left unmatched: 4. This TCR derives from a person aged 18 to 70 in good health. The chain employs TRBV7-6 and TRBJ2-1, with 7 bases aligning to TRBD2. Specimen: blood. The CDR3 DNA reads as TGTGCCAGCAGCTTCGTGGCGGGAGACAATGAGCAGTTCTTC. This translates into CASSFVAGDNEQFF.